This TCR beta chain was captured in a study of Ad26.COV2.S vaccination and SARS-CoV-2 variants. Looking at the study overall: Into the muscle, Ad26.COV2.S was dosed once or twice, 56 days apart. Study results and caveats: While placebo recipients had lower spike-specific TCR breadth, vaccine recipients had more.

The CDR3 sequence is 12 residues long. Trimming removed 1 base at V and 7 bases at J, with 7 bases between. From germline, CDR1 is SEHNR and CDR2 FQNEAQ (reference sequence). The assay was immunoSEQ multiplex PCR, and TCRdb's table has in-frame clones only and misses some. The sample records more than 300,000 clones, 85% to 90% being singletons. This clone was recorded a few times. Its antigen is unknown. Treatment reported: approximately 18 received Ad26.COV2.S at low or high dose, single or two shots; about 5 received placebo; per-sample allocation not given. Vaccine and placebo recipients were sampled on day 63 after the first injection. In Boston, an adult donor aged 18-55 years took part.

The chain has TRBV7-9 and TRBJ1-2; no firm D call. The sample in question was peripheral blood, obtained in a trial of Ad26.COV2.S vaccine versus placebo. This sequence was found in a person between 18 and 65 years old who received the Ad26.COV2.S COVID-19 vaccine or a placebo. CDR3 in amino acids: CASSLDGGGYTF. Written as DNA, the CDR3 is TGTGCCAGCAGCTTAGACGGAGGTGGCTACACCTTC. Full variable domain (outside the CDR3, taken from reference TRBV7-9 and TRBJ1-2): DTGVSQNPRHKITKRGQNVTFRCDPISEHNRLYWYRQTLGQGPEFLTYFQNEAQLEKSRLLSDRFSAERPKGSFSTLEIQRTEQGDSAMYLCASSLDGGGYTFGSGTRLTVV.